These 15 T cell receptor beta chains came from one sample sequenced in a study of T cell clonality in common variable immunodeficiency. The protocol was immunoSEQ multiplex PCR, while the TCRdb copy is restricted to in-frame clones and leaves out a portion. The counts give some 44,000 clones, none of them seen only once; 8.5% to 12% is held by the top ten. Sequencing input: peripheral blood mononuclear cells. The source of these receptors is a person aged 18 to 70 in good health.

At least ten counts were recorded for this clone. The CDR3 end is not reached by the read, which stops 3 residues before it; the germline J gene fills it in. V is TRBV19 and J is TRBJ1-5; D possibly corresponds to TRBD1 (5 bases). This CDR3 is 15 amino acids long. Germline lookup yields CDR1 LNHDA and CDR2 SQIVND (reference sequence). Trimming removed 0 bases from V and 6 bases from J, with 12 bases in between. The sequenced CDR3 bases are TGTGCCAGTAGTATAGAGGGGGGGGACTTTCAGCCC. Translating gives CASSIEGGDFQP. The CDR3 reads in full as CASSIEGGDFQPQHF.

There are many counts of this clone. The CDR3 end lies 3 residues beyond the end of the read and is filled in from the germline J gene. V and J are TRBV7-9 and TRBJ2-1, with D possibly TRBD2 on 6 matching bases. With 2 bases removed from V and 2 bases from J, the gap between germline ends came to 10 bases. The CDR3 is 15 residues long. Germline values: CDR1 SEHNR, CDR2 FQNEAQ (reference sequence). CDR3 in amino acids: CASSLHGEAYNEQFF. The part of the CDR3 DNA that was read is TGTGCCAGCAGCTTACACGGGGAGGCCTACAATGAG. The entire variable domain, with the rest obtained from reference TRBV7-9 and TRBJ2-1, is as follows: DTGVSQNPRHKITKRGQNVTFRCDPISEHNRLYWYRQTLGQGPEFLTYFQNEAQLEKSRLLSDRFSAERPKGSFSTLEIQRTEQGDSAMYLCASSLHGEAYNEQFFGPGTRLTVL.

This clone was recorded at least ten times. The read comes to an end 3 residues before the CDR3 does, leaving the germline J gene to fill in the end. This chain uses TRBV7-9 with TRBJ2-2; 7 bases are shared with TRBD1. The ends lost 1 base at V and 4 bases at J; junction bases unmatched: 3. In germline, CDR1 is SEHNR, CDR2 FQNEAQ (reference sequence). CDR3 length: 15 residues. Partial CDR3 DNA: TGTGCCAGCAGCTTAGGACAGGGTGGCACCGGGGAG. This codes for CASSLGQGGTGE. The full CDR3 protein is CASSLGQGGTGELFF. The full variable domain, rest sourced from reference TRBV7-9 and TRBJ2-2, is DTGVSQNPRHKITKRGQNVTFRCDPISEHNRLYWYRQTLGQGPEFLTYFQNEAQLEKSRLLSDRFSAERPKGSFSTLEIQRTEQGDSAMYLCASSLGQGGTGELFFGEGSRLTVL.

At least ten counts were recorded for this clone. The read ends 3 residues before the CDR3 terminus; that terminus is restored from the germline J gene. The rearrangement uses TRBV18 and TRBJ2-3, with D tentatively TRBD1 (5 bases). This CDR3 spans 14 amino acids. The germline V and J ends were trimmed by 6 bases and 3 bases, with 13 bases remaining between them. The germline CDR1 and CDR2 sequences are KGHSH and LQKENI. The DNA read from the CDR3 is TGTGCCAGCTCTTCGCCGCAGGGAACAGATACG. Translated, it gives CASSSPQGTDT. The whole CDR3 sequence is CASSSPQGTDTQYF.

This clone was seen at least ten times. The CDR3 end falls 3 residues outside the read, so it is completed with the germline J gene. The V and J genes are TRBV13 and TRBJ2-7; 13 nucleotides line up with TRBD2. This CDR3 has 16 residues. Germline V gives CDR1 PRHDT, CDR2 FYEKMQ (reference sequence). The ends lost 3 bases at V and 2 bases at J; junction bases unmatched: 4. The part of the CDR3 DNA that was read is TGTGCCAGCAGCTTTAGAGGACTAGCGGGGGCCTACGAG. This codes for CASSFRGLAGAYE. In full, the CDR3 is CASSFRGLAGAYEQYF.

There are many counts of this clone. The sequence runs out 3 residues before the end of the CDR3; the remainder is reconstructed from the germline J gene. The rearrangement joins TRBV7-9 to TRBJ1-2; D is possibly TRBD1 (6 bases). The V and J ends lost 6 bases and 7 bases respectively, with 15 bases between them. The germline gives CDR1 SEHNR, CDR2 FQNEAQ (reference sequence). The CDR3 contains 13 residues. The chain's CDR3 is CASSGGYRVGYTF. The CDR3 bases that were read are TGTGCCAGCAGTGGAGGGTACAGGGTTGGC.

This clone was seen at least ten times. The read ends 3 residues shy of where the CDR3 ends; the end is completed using the germline J gene. V gene TRBV20-1 combines with J gene TRBJ2-1, with a possible D match to TRBD2 (5 bases). Germline V lookup: CDR1 DFQATT, CDR2 SNEGSKA (reference sequence). The CDR3 has 16 amino acids. V shed 3 bases and J shed 0 bases, with 15 bases lying between them. CDR3 DNA, as far as it was read: TGCAGTGCTAGGATACCTAGCTCGAGCTCCTACAATGAG. This translates into CSARIPSSSSYNE. The entire CDR3 sequence reads CSARIPSSSSYNEQFF.

This clone was observed at least ten times. The read stops 3 residues short of the end of the CDR3; the missing end is completed from the germline J gene. The chain has TRBV6-2 or TRBV6-3 and TRBJ2-5; perhaps TRBD1 as D (6 bases). Trimming pared 6 bases from V and 0 bases from J, leaving 17 bases between. Germline loops: CDR1 MNHEY, CDR2 SVGEGT. The length of the CDR3 is 16 residues. CDR3 DNA, as far as it was read: TGTGCCAGCAGAAAACAGACAGGTAGCTACCAAGAGACC. Translating gives CASRKQTGSYQET. The entire CDR3 protein is CASRKQTGSYQETQYF.

This clone appeared many times. The observed sequence ends 3 residues before the CDR3 terminus, with the missing tail filled in from the germline J gene. The chain carries TRBV19 and TRBJ1-5; 7 nucleotides align to TRBD1. The CDR3 sequence is 14 residues long. V lost 7 bases and J lost 8; bases outside the gene matches: 11. CDR1 is LNHDA and CDR2 is SQIVND in the germline V gene (reference sequence). CDR3 region: CASKGKGAVEPQHF. The CDR3 bases that were read are TGTGCCAGTAAGGGGAAGGGGGCCGTGGAGCCC.

This clone was recorded at least ten times. From the germline J gene comes the end of the CDR3, since the read stops 3 residues before it. The chain uses TRBV19 and TRBJ1-2; no firm D call. This CDR3 comprises 17 residues. V gave up 3 bases and J gave up 1 base, with 18 bases separating them. From germline, CDR1 is LNHDA and CDR2 SQIVND (reference sequence). CDR3 region: CASSIISREGLNYGYTF. The CDR3 bases that were read are TGTGCCAGTAGTATCATCAGTCGTGAAGGGCTTAACTATGGC.

The sample holds a few counts of this clone. The read ends 3 residues before the CDR3 terminus; that terminus is restored from the germline J gene. Other DNA variants within this sample encode the same CDR3. This chain joins TRBV29-1 and TRBJ2-7; 7 nucleotides match TRBD2. The J segment lost 1 base and the V segment lost 3 bases, leaving 12 bases of the junction unmatched. The CDR3 sequence is 16 residues long. CDR1 SQVTM and CDR2 ANQGSEA come from the germline V gene. The CDR3 region is CSVDRPGTGGSYEQYF. The part of the CDR3 DNA that was read is TGCAGCGTTGACCGGCCCGGGACGGGGGGTTCCTACGAG.

This clone appeared many times. The missing CDR3 end, 3 residues past where the read stops, is filled in from the germline J gene. V gene TRBV5-4 combines with J gene TRBJ2-3; D not resolved. Trimming stripped 5 bases from V and 4 bases from J, with 11 bases between. The germline V gene has CDR1 SGHNT and CDR2 YYREEE (reference sequence). This CDR3 has 13 residues. The CDR3 protein is CASSPLSPDTQYF. The CDR3 DNA, read in part, is TGTGCCAGCAGTCCTCTTTCCCCAGATACG.

This clone has a count of ten or more. Sequencing ends 3 residues short of the CDR3 end; the germline J gene provides the rest. The rearrangement links TRBV15 to TRBJ1-1, with 7 bases fitting TRBD1. Looked up from germline, CDR1 is LNHNV and CDR2 is YYDKDF (reference sequence). The CDR3 runs to 15 residues. The V and J ends lost 0 bases and 5 bases, in that order; junction bases with no gene match: 6. The chain's CDR3 is CATSRDLGRGTEAFF. Partial CDR3 DNA: TGTGCCACCAGCAGAGATCTCGGCAGGGGGACTGAA.

This clone was detected many times. The sequenced fragment ends 3 residues before the CDR3 boundary, so the rest is inferred from the germline J gene. The chain uses TRBV20-1 and TRBJ2-3; tentatively, D is TRBD1 (6 bases). Trimming shortened V by 0 bases and J by 5 bases, and 18 bases separated the two germline ends. In germline, CDR1 is DFQATT, CDR2 SNEGSKA (reference sequence). The CDR3 contains 16 residues. The sequenced part of the CDR3 DNA is TGCAGTGCTAGAGATAGGGGGAGACTGACCCGAGATACG. Protein product: CSARDRGRLTRDT. The CDR3 as a whole reads CSARDRGRLTRDTQYF.

Comments on this clone: The read falls 3 residues short of the CDR3 end, and the missing part is taken from the germline J gene. This chain uses TRBV5-1 with TRBJ2-1; unclear D gene. Germline loops: CDR1 SGHRS, CDR2 YFSETQ. Trimming took off 7 bases at V and 6 bases at J, with 17 bases between the two ends. This CDR3 has 14 amino acids. The DNA read from the CDR3 is TGCGCCAGCCCCCTCCAGGTGCAGGCCAATGAG. It encodes CASPLQVQANE. The full-length CDR3 reads as CASPLQVQANEQFF. The full variable domain, rest sourced from reference TRBV5-1 and TRBJ2-1, is KAGVTQTPRYLIKTRGQQVTLSCSPISGHRSVSWYQQTPGQGLQFLFEYFSETQRNKGNFPGRFSGRQFSNSRSEMNVSTLELGDSALYLCASPLQVQANEQFFGPGTRLTVL.